This T cell receptor (beta chain) was obtained from a study of cytomegalovirus exposure and HLA in healthy donors. Study-level results: Roughly 170 TCR beta chains were listed as cytomegalovirus-associated. Whilst most TCR sequences proved rare, a subset of public TCRs occurred across many donors. One later analysis, an examination of the roughly 110 validation repertoires, found that first-cohort TCR clusters tended to co-occur in them.

The donors were part of the validation cohort, which consisted of roughly 110 subjects and was separate from the first cohort of about 670 subjects. The junction had 9 bases not matched to a gene; V was cut back by 9 bases and J by 7 bases. CDR3 length: 13 residues. In germline, CDR1 is LNHDA, CDR2 SQIVND (reference sequence). Concerning this clone: The antigen is undetermined.

Sequencing used immunoSEQ multiplex PCR; TCRdb keeps in-frame clones, though not all of them. The sample has roughly 180,000 clones, approximately 88% seen once. J is TRBJ2-7 and V is TRBV19; TRBD1 aligns across 10 bases. This receptor was identified in a man between 18 and 35 years old in good health and CMV-seropositive. Sequenced sample: PBMCs. The CDR3 DNA reads TGTGCCAGGGACCCGGGACAGGGGCGGGAGCAGTACTTC. Residues: CARDPGQGREQYF.